Listed here are 29 T cell receptor beta chains from one sample, sequenced in a study of cytomegalovirus exposure and HLA in healthy donors. The PCR had 60 Vbeta and 13 Jbeta primers. Only in-frame clones appear in the TCRdb table, and some are missing; sequencing was by immunoSEQ multiplex PCR. The data show fewer than 150,000 clones, with approximately 78% seen just once and just under 8.5% held by the top ten. The sample taken for sequencing was PBMCs. These receptors all stem from a woman aged 35 to 49 in good health and CMV-seropositive.

This rearrangement joins TRBV19 to TRBJ2-5, with D possibly TRBD1 on 6 matching bases. The CDR3 consists of 13 residues. Germline lookup yields CDR1 LNHDA and CDR2 SQIVND (reference sequence). Trimming stripped 1 base from V and 7 bases from J, with 10 bases between. CDR3 residues: CASSIARGGTQYF. DNA of the CDR3: TGTGCCAGTAGTATAGCCAGAGGGGGGACCCAGTACTTC.

Only one count was recorded for this clone. The CDR3 spells CASSAGIFNEQFF. The CDR3 region has the DNA TGTGCCAGCAGTGCCGGGATCTTCAATGAGCAGTTCTTC. J is TRBJ2-1 and V is TRBV25-1; D may be TRBD2 (5 bases). The germline CDR1 and CDR2 sequences are MGHDK and SYGVNS. Trimming took off 4 bases at V and 6 bases at J, with 10 bases between the two ends. The CDR3 covers 13 residues.

The chain recombines TRBV9 with TRBJ1-1; possible D gene TRBD1, 6 bases. The CDR3 sequence is 14 residues long. Trimming removed 3 bases from V and 6 bases from J, with 15 bases in between. Germline CDR1 SGDLS, CDR2 YYNGEE. The CDR3 protein is CASSAIQGRAEAFF. In nucleotides, the CDR3 is TGTGCCAGCAGCGCGATACAGGGAAGGGCTGAAGCTTTCTTT.

This clone showed up just a few times. The V gene is TRBV11-2, the J gene TRBJ1-2; 8 nucleotides align to TRBD1. The V and J ends lost 0 bases and 4 bases, in that order; junction bases with no gene match: 7. The CDR3 extends over 16 amino acids. CDR1 is SGHAT, CDR2 FQNNGV, per germline. Here the CDR3 DNA reads TGTGCCAGCAGCTTAGATCCAGGGGGCATTGGCTATGGCTACACCTTC. Encoded protein: CASSLDPGGIGYGYTF.

The chain uses TRBV7-6 and TRBJ1-1; D gene ambiguous. Germline-derived CDR1 and CDR2 are SGHVS and FNYEAQ. CDR3 size: 13 residues. With 5 bases removed from V and 0 bases from J, the gap between germline ends came to 7 bases. CDR3 DNA: TGTGCCAGCAGCCGAAGCTTGAACACTGAAGCTTTCTTT. Protein sequence: CASSRSLNTEAFF.

V is TRBV10-3 and J is TRBJ1-5, with D perhaps matching TRBD1 (6 bases). From germline, CDR1 is ENHRY and CDR2 SYGVKD. With 2 bases removed from V and 6 bases from J, the gap between germline ends came to 14 bases. This CDR3 spans 15 amino acids. Here the CDR3 reads CAISENRAASQPQHF. DNA for the CDR3: TGTGCCATCAGTGAGAACAGGGCGGCGAGTCAGCCCCAGCATTTT.

The V gene is TRBV18, the J gene TRBJ1-4; 7 bases map to TRBD1. The germline V gene has CDR1 KGHSH and CDR2 LQKENI. The CDR3 consists of 13 residues. Trimming took 5 bases from V and 4 from J; bases not matched to a gene: 1. The CDR3 spells CASSRDSNEKLFF. Written as DNA, the CDR3 is TGTGCCAGCTCAAGGGACAGTAATGAAAAACTGTTTTTT.

The genes are TRBV7-2 and TRBJ2-2, with a weak D call TRBD1 (6 bases). Germline lookup yields CDR1 SGHTA and CDR2 FQGNSA. The length of the CDR3 is 13 residues. V lost 0 bases to trimming and J lost 8 bases, with 7 bases between them. The CDR3 sequence: CASSLAGGGELFF. DNA of the CDR3: TGTGCCAGCAGCTTAGCAGGGGGTGGGGAGCTGTTTTTT.

The chain combines TRBV13 with TRBJ1-1; 7 bases are shared with TRBD1. V was clipped by 6 bases and J by 4 bases; unmatched bases: 8. The CDR3 is 14 residues long. The V gene's germline CDR1 is PRHDT and CDR2 FYEKMQ (reference sequence). CDR3 DNA sequence: TGTGCCAGCAGATCGGACAGGTCTCGCACTGAAGCTTTCTTT. It translates to CASRSDRSRTEAFF.

The chain employs TRBV19 and TRBJ1-5; the D gene is possibly TRBD1 (6 bases). V was shortened by 5 bases and J by 5 bases, with 16 bases between the two germline ends. This CDR3 contains 15 residues. From germline, CDR1 is LNHDA and CDR2 SQIVND (reference sequence). In nucleotides, the CDR3 is TGTGCCAGTAGTCTCAAACAGGGAGCGGATCAGCCCCAGCATTTT. Its protein is CASSLKQGADQPQHF.

The count of this clone is one. The genes are TRBV10-3 and TRBJ2-7; unclear D gene. Germline CDR1 ENHRY, CDR2 SYGVKD. Trimming took 0 bases from V and 5 from J, leaving 11 bases between them. The length of the CDR3 is 14 residues. CDR3 amino acids: CAISESTRSHEQYF. CDR3 in DNA: TGTGCCATCAGTGAGTCGACGAGGTCCCACGAGCAGTACTTC.

The chain combines TRBV5-1 with TRBJ2-7; the match to TRBD1 covers 8 bases. This CDR3 contains 14 residues. Germline V gene sequence: CDR1 SGHRS, CDR2 YFSETQ. The V gene end was trimmed by 2 bases and the J gene end by 1 base; junction bases not matched to a gene: 2. The CDR3 nucleotides read TGCGCCAGCAGCTTTAGGACAGGGTCCTACGAGCAGTACTTC. Translated: CASSFRTGSYEQYF. The full variable domain, its missing parts supplied by reference TRBV5-1 and TRBJ2-7, is KAGVTQTPRYLIKTRGQQVTLSCSPISGHRSVSWYQQTPGQGLQFLFEYFSETQRNKGNFPGRFSGRQFSNSRSEMNVSTLELGDSALYLCASSFRTGSYEQYFGPGTRLTVT.

The chain carries TRBV7-9 and TRBJ2-3, with TRBD2 identical over 7 bases. The length of the CDR3 is 12 residues. Germline-derived CDR1 and CDR2 are SEHNR and FQNEAQ (reference sequence). J was trimmed by 9 bases and V by 4 bases; bases with no gene match: 4. CDR3 protein: CASSSIAGTQYF. Written as DNA, the CDR3 is TGTGCCAGCAGCTCCATAGCGGGCACGCAGTATTTT.

The rearrangement joins TRBV6-5 to TRBJ1-1; 7 bases match TRBD1. Germline values: CDR1 MNHEY, CDR2 SVGAGI. Germline trimming cut 5 bases from V and 5 bases from J; bases unmatched to any gene: 5. The CDR3 is made up of 13 amino acids. The chain's CDR3 is CASSDRVRTEAFF. CDR3 bases: TGTGCCAGCAGTGACAGGGTTCGTACTGAAGCTTTCTTT.

This clone has only a few counts. CDR3 protein: CASSTSGTLYNEQFF. CDR3 nucleotides: TGTGCCAGCAGCACCTCCGGGACATTGTACAATGAGCAGTTCTTC. The chain joins TRBV7-8 to TRBJ2-1; maybe TRBD1 (6 bases). The CDR3 has 15 amino acids. The ends were cut back, 5 bases at V and 4 bases at J, with 15 bases in the middle. Germline-derived CDR1 and CDR2 are SGHVS and FQNEAQ.

CDR3 region: CAISRDRKQFF. Written as DNA, the CDR3 is TGTGCCATCAGCCGGGACAGAAAGCAGTTCTTC. This chain links TRBV10-3 with TRBJ2-1; 7 bases align to TRBD1. V trimming: 6 bases; J trimming: 11 bases; junction bases outside the gene matches: 4. The germline V gene has CDR1 ENHRY and CDR2 SYGVKD. The CDR3 sequence is 11 residues long.

The chain is built from TRBV19 and TRBJ1-1; no clear D gene. Trimming shortened V by 1 base and J by 4 bases, and 16 bases separated the two germline ends. Germline CDR1 is LNHDA and CDR2 is SQIVND (reference sequence). The CDR3 is 16 amino acids. The DNA for the CDR3 is TGTGCCAGTAGTATAGTTTATATGGAGGGTTTCACTGAAGCTTTCTTT. Encoded protein: CASSIVYMEGFTEAFF.

This clone was picked up a small number of times. This rearrangement joins TRBV4-3 to TRBJ1-1; maybe TRBD1 (5 bases). V was shortened by 5 bases and J by 1 base, with 20 bases between the two germline ends. Germline V gene data show CDR1 as LGHNA and CDR2 as YSLEER. The CDR3 length is 17 residues. The CDR3 DNA reads as TGCGCCAGCAGCTATTGGACACTTTCGGAGTGGAACACTGAAGCTTTCTTT. It codes for CASSYWTLSEWNTEAFF.

The chain combines TRBV7-2 with TRBJ2-5; no clear D gene. The CDR3 has 14 amino acids. The germline gives CDR1 SGHTA, CDR2 FQGNSA. V lost 5 bases to trimming and J lost 0 bases, with 10 bases between them. CDR3 sequence: CASSPYSYQETQYF. The CDR3, as DNA: TGTGCCAGCAGCCCATACTCGTACCAAGAGACCCAGTACTTC.

The J gene is TRBJ1-6, the V gene TRBV6-6; weak D call: TRBD1 (6 bases). Germline CDR1 MNHNY, CDR2 SVGAGI (reference sequence). Trimming shortened V by 5 bases and J by 8 bases, and 16 bases separated the two germline ends. The CDR3 has 15 amino acids. The CDR3 sequence: CASSPAGAYDSPLHF. The CDR3 coding sequence is TGTGCCAGCAGTCCGGCAGGGGCGTACGATTCACCCCTCCACTTT.

This chain uses TRBV19 with TRBJ1-2; 7 bases are shared with TRBD1. The V gene's germline CDR1 is LNHDA and CDR2 SQIVND (reference sequence). This CDR3 comprises 13 residues. Trimming at V came to 8 bases and at J to 9 bases, leaving 12 bases not matched to a gene. CDR3 sequence (DNA): TGTGCCAGTCACACGTCCGGGACAGCAAGCTACACCTTC. Translation gives CASHTSGTASYTF.

The V call is TRBV11-3, the J call TRBJ2-1; TRBD1 matches 8 bases. CDR3 length equals 17 residues. Looked up from germline, CDR1 is SGHNT and CDR2 is YENEEA. After removal of 4 bases from V and 3 bases from J, the junction contained 11 bases not matched to a gene. The CDR3 nucleotides read TGTGCCAGCAGCTCCCAAACAGGGGGAGGAATCTACAATGAGCAGTTCTTC. Protein product: CASSSQTGGGIYNEQFF.

This clone was detected only a few times. The chain uses TRBV6-5 and TRBJ2-7; 12 bases fit TRBD1. CDR3 length: 14 amino acids. Germline V gene lookup returns CDR1 MNHEY and CDR2 SVGAGI. Trimming at V came to 5 bases and at J to 2 bases, leaving 1 base not matched to a gene. The CDR3 DNA is TGTGCCAGCAGTGGGACAGGGGGCACCTACGAGCAGTACTTC. Translation gives CASSGTGGTYEQYF.

This clone appeared a few times. This rearrangement joins TRBV7-9 to TRBJ1-1; a possible D gene is TRBD1 (6 bases). V shed 5 bases and J shed 0 bases, with 13 bases lying between them. Per the germline V gene, CDR1 is SEHNR and CDR2 is FQNEAQ (reference sequence). The CDR3 covers 15 residues. As DNA, the CDR3 is TGTGCCAGCAGCCCTCGGACAGTTTTGAACACTGAAGCTTTCTTT. It yields the protein CASSPRTVLNTEAFF.

V usage is TRBV4-1 and J usage is TRBJ1-4; TRBD1 matches at 9 bases. With V trimmed by 0 bases and J by 4 bases, 0 bases remained unmatched. CDR1 is MGHRA and CDR2 is YSYEKL in the germline V gene. The CDR3 covers 15 residues. Written as DNA, the CDR3 is TGCGCCAGCAGCCAAGAGGGACAGGGTAATGAAAAACTGTTTTTT. Translation: CASSQEGQGNEKLFF.

The V gene is TRBV7-2, the J gene TRBJ2-7; D ambiguous. Trimming shortened V by 5 bases and J by 4 bases, and 6 bases separated the two germline ends. This CDR3 spans 11 amino acids. CDR1 and CDR2 from the germline V gene are SGHTA and FQGNSA. CDR3 in amino acids: CASSESYEQYF. The CDR3 DNA is TGTGCCAGCAGCGAGAGTTACGAGCAGTACTTC.

The rearrangement uses TRBV15 and TRBJ1-2; TRBD1 aligns across 7 bases. The CDR3 is made up of 14 amino acids. Germline values: CDR1 LNHNV, CDR2 YYDKDF (reference sequence). Trimming cost V 5 bases and J 3 bases; bases outside gene matches: 6. The CDR3, as DNA: TGTGCCACCAGCGGCGACAGGGCTCACTATGGCTACACCTTC. Protein product: CATSGDRAHYGYTF.

This clone occurred once. The chain employs TRBV9 and TRBJ1-1, with TRBD1 matching 8 bases. CDR3 length: 14 residues. Germline CDR1 SGDLS, CDR2 YYNGEE. Trimming at V came to 3 bases and at J to 4 bases, leaving 5 bases not matched to a gene. CDR3 residues: CASSATGVGTEAFF. The CDR3 DNA reads TGTGCCAGCAGCGCGACAGGGGTGGGCACTGAAGCTTTCTTT.

A few counts support this clone. The rearrangement uses TRBV6-5 and TRBJ1-2; 7 bases align to TRBD1. CDR3 length: 15 amino acids. Germline V CDR1 and CDR2: MNHEY, SVGAGI. After removal of 0 bases from V and 8 bases from J, the junction contained 9 bases not matched to a gene. The chain's CDR3 is CASSYSTGRTTGYTF. The CDR3 region has the DNA TGTGCCAGCAGTTACTCGACAGGGAGAACGACCGGCTACACCTTC.